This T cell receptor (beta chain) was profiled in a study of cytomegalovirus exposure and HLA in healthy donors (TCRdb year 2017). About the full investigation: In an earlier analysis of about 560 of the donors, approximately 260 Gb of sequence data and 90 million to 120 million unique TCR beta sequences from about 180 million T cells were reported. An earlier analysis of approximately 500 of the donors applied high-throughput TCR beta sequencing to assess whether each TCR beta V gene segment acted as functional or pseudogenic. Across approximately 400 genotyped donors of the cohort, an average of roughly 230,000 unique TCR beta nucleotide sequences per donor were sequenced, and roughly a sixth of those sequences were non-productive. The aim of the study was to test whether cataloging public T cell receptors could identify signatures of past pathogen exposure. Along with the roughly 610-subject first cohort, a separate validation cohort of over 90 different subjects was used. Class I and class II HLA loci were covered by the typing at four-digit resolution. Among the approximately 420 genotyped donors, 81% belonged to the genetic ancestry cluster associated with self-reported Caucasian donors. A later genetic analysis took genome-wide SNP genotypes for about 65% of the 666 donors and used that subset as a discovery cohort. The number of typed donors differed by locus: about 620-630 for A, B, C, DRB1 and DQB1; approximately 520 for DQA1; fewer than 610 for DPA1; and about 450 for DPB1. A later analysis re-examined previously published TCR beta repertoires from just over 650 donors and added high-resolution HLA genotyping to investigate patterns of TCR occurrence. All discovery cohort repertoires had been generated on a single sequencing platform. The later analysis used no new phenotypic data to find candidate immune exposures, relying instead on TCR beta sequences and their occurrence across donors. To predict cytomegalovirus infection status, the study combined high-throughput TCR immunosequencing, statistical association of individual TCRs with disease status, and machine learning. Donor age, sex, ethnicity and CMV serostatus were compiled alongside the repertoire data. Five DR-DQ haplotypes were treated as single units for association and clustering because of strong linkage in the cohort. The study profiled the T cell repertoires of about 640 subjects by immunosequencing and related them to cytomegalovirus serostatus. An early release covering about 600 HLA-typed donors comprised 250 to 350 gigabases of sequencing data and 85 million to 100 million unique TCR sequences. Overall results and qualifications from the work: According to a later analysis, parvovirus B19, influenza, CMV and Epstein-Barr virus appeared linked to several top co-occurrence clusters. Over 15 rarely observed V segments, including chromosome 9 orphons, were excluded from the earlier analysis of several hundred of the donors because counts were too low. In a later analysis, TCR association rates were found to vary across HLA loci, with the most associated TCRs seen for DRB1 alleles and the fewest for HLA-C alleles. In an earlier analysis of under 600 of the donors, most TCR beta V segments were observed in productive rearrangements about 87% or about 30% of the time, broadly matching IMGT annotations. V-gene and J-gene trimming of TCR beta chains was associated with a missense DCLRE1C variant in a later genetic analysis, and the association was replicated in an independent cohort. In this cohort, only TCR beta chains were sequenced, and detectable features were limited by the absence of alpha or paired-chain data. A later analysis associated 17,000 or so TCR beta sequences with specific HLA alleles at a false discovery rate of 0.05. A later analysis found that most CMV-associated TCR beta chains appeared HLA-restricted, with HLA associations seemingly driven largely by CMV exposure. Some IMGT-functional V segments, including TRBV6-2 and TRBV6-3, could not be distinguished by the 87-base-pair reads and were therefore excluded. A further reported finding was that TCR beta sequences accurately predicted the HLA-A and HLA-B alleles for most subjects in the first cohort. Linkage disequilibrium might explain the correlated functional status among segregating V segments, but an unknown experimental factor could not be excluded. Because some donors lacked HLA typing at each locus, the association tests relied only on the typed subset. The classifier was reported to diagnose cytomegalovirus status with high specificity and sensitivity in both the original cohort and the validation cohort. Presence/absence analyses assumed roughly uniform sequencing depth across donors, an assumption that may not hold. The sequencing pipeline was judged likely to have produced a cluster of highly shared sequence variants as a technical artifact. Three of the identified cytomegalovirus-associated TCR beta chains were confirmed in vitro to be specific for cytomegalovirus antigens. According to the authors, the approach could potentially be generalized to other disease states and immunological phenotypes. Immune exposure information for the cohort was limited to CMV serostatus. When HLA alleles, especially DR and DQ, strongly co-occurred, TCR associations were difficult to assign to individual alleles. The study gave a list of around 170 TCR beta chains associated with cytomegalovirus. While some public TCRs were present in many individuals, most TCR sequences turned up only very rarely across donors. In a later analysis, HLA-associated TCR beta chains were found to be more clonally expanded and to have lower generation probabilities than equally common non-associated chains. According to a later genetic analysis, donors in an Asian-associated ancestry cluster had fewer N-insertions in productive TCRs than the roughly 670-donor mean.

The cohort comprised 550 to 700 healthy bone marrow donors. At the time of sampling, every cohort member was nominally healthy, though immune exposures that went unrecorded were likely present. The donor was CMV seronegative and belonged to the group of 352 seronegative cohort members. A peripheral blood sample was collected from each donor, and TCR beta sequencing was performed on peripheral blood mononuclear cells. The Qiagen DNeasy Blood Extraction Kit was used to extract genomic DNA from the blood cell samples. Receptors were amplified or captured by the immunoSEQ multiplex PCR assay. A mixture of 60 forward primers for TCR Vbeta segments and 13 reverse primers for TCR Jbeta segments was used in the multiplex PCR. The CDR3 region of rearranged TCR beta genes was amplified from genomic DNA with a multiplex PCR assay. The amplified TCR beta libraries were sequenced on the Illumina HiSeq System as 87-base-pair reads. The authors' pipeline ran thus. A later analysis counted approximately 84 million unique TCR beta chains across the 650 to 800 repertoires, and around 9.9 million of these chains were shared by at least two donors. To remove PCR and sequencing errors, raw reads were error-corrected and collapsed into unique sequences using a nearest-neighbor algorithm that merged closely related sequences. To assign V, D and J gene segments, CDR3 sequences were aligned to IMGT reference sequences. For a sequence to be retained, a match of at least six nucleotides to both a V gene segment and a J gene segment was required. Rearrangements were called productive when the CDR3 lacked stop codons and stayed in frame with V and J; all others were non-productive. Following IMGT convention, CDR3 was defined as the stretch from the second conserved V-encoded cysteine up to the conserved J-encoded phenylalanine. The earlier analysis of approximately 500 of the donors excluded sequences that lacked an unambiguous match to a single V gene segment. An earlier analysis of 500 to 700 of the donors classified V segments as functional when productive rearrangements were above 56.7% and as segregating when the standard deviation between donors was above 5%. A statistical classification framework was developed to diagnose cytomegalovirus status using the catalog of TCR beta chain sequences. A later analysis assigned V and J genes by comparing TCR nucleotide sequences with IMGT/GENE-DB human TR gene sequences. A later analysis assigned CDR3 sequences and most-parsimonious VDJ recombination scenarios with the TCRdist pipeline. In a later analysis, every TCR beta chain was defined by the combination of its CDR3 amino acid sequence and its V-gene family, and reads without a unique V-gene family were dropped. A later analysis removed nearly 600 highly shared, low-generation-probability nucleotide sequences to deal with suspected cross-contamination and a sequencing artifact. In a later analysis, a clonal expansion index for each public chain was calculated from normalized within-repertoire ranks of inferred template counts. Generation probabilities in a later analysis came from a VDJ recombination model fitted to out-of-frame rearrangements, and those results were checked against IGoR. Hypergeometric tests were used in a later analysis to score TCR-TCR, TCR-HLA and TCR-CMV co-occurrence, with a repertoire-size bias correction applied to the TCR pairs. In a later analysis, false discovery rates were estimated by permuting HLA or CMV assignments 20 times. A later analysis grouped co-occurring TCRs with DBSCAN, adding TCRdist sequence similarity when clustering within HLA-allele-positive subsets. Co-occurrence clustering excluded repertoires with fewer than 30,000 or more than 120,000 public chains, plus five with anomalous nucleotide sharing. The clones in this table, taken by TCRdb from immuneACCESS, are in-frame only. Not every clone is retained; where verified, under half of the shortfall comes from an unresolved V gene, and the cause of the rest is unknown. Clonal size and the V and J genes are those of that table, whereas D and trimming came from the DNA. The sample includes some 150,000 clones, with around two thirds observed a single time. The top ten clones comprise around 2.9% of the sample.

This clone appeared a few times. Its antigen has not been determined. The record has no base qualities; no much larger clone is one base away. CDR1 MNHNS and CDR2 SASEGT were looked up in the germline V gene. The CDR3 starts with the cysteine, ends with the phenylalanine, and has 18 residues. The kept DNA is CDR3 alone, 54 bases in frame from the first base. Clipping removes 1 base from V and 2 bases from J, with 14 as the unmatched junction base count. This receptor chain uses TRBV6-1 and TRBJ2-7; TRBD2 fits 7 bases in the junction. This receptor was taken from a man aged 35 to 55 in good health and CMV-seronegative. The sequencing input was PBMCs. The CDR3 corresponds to CASSEGVHWTGGAYEQYF. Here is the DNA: TGTGCCAGCAGTGAAGGGGTCCATTGGACTGGGGGGGCCTACGAGCAGTACTTC.